These 13 T cell receptor beta chains were sequenced from one sample in a study of cytomegalovirus exposure and HLA in healthy donors (dated by TCRdb to between 2016 and 2019). The method was the immunoSEQ multiplex PCR assay. For the multiplex PCR, a mixture combining 60 forward primers for TCR Vbeta segments and 13 reverse primers for TCR Jbeta segments was used. TCRdb mirrors the immuneACCESS table, restricted to in-frame sequences. Some clones are absent from its copies; in checked studies, under half trace to an unresolved V gene, and the reason for the others is unknown. Counted in this sample were 120,000 to 150,000 clones; almost 80% of them appeared once. Jointly, the top ten make up 6.5% to 8.5% of the sample. Material for sequencing was PBMCs. The receptors shown here come from a woman aged 40 to 50 in good health and CMV-seropositive.

The chain employs TRBV7-9 and TRBJ2-5; TRBD2 is a possible D gene (5 bases). Judging by the DNA end, TRBJ2-7 fits better; the J call may be wrong. There are 12 residues in the CDR3. Looked up from germline, CDR1 is SEHNR and CDR2 is FQNEAQ (reference sequence). The CDR3 region is CASTSGVYEQYF. The CDR3 nucleotides are TGTGCCAGCACCTCCGGGGTGTACGAGCAGTACTTC.

This clone came up once. The CDR3 reads CASRPSAGLQETQYF. The CDR3 DNA reads as TGCGCCAGCAGGCCCTCCGCAGGGCTACAAGAGACCCAGTACTTC. The chain joins TRBV5-1 to TRBJ2-5; D possibly corresponds to TRBD1 (5 bases). The germline V and J ends were trimmed by 5 bases and 2 bases, with 16 bases remaining between them. Per germline, CDR1 SGHRS and CDR2 YFSETQ. This CDR3 comprises 15 residues.

This clone was seen just once. Germline and junction disagree at one end, which may indicate a read error. The chain links TRBV7-9 to TRBJ2-1, with TRBD1 matching 9 bases. This CDR3 is 18 amino acids long. The V gene's germline CDR1 is SEHNR and CDR2 FQNEAQ (reference sequence). The CDR3 DNA reads TGTTCCAGCAGCCGGGGAAAGGTGGGACAGGGAGTAGTTGATGAGCAGTTCTTC. It translates to CSSSRGKVGQGVVDEQFF.

The chain combines TRBV15 with TRBJ2-5, with D tentatively TRBD1 (5 bases). Germline CDR1 and CDR2: LNHNV and YYDKDF (reference sequence). V lost 0 bases, J lost 5 bases, and 13 bases lay in between. This CDR3 has 15 amino acids. This chain's CDR3 is CATSRDFTGAETQYF. DNA for the CDR3: TGTGCCACCAGCAGAGATTTTACTGGGGCGGAGACCCAGTACTTC.

The chain couples TRBV7-9 to TRBJ1-1; TRBD1 matches 7 bases. Trimming removed 5 bases from V and 3 bases from J; junction bases left unmatched: 21. The CDR3 has 19 amino acids. Looked up from germline, CDR1 is SEHNR and CDR2 is FQNEAQ (reference sequence). CDR3 protein: CASSPYQGTVLGGHTEAFF. In DNA form, the CDR3 reads TGTGCCAGCAGCCCATATCAAGGGACAGTGTTAGGTGGCCACACTGAAGCTTTCTTT. The full variable domain, in which reference TRBV7-9 and TRBJ1-1 provide the parts outside the CDR3, is DTGVSQNPRHKITKRGQNVTFRCDPISEHNRLYWYRQTLGQGPEFLTYFQNEAQLEKSRLLSDRFSAERPKGSFSTLEIQRTEQGDSAMYLCASSPYQGTVLGGHTEAFFGQGTRLTVV.

This sequence joins TRBV29-1 and TRBJ2-3, with D perhaps matching TRBD2 (6 bases). Germline CDR1 reads SQVTM; CDR2 reads ANQGSEA. This CDR3 comprises 14 residues. Trimming cost V 5 bases and J 2 bases, with 14 bases left between them. The CDR3 DNA follows: TGCAGCGTTTGTTTGGCGGGGACCACAGATACGCAGTATTTT. Protein: CSVCLAGTTDTQYF.

The rearrangement joins TRBV28 to TRBJ1-2, with TRBD1 matching 8 bases. The germline gives CDR1 MDHEN, CDR2 SYDVKM. The CDR3 runs to 16 residues. After removal of 4 bases from V and 2 bases from J, the junction contained 9 bases not matched to a gene. This CDR3 is CASSSTGTGSNYGYTF. CDR3 coding DNA: TGTGCCAGCAGTTCAACCGGGACAGGATCCAACTATGGCTACACCTTC.

This rearrangement joins TRBV30 to TRBJ1-1; a weak D match, TRBD1 (6 bases). Germline loops: CDR1 GTSNPN, CDR2 SVGIG (reference sequence). This CDR3 has 15 residues. The V and J ends lost 2 bases and 0 bases respectively, with 13 bases between them. For the CDR3, the DNA is TGTGCCTGGAGTTTCAGGGGTGCAATGAACACTGAAGCTTTCTTT. Its translation: CAWSFRGAMNTEAFF.

With regard to this clone: The sample holds other DNA sequences that translate to the same CDR3. The chain recombines TRBV10-3 with TRBJ1-5, with D possibly TRBD1 on 5 matching bases. CDR1 and CDR2 (germline): ENHRY, SYGVKD. This CDR3 region has 13 residues. V gave up 4 bases and J gave up 5 bases, with 9 bases separating them. CDR3 nucleotide sequence: TGTGCCATCAGTGTGACGACAGATCAGCCCCAGCATTTT. This translates into CAISVTTDQPQHF.

The sample holds a few counts of this clone. V usage is TRBV6-1 and J usage is TRBJ1-3; D not certain. The CDR3 has 16 residues. Deletions cut 1 base from V and 0 bases from J, with 10 bases between. CDR1 MNHNS and CDR2 SASEGT come from the germline V gene. The CDR3 protein is CASSEDPGSSGNTIYF. The CDR3 nucleotides are TGTGCCAGCAGTGAAGATCCAGGCAGCTCTGGAAACACCATATATTTT.

In its sample, this clone was seen a few times. Other DNA sequences from this sample encode an identical CDR3 as well. The chain links TRBV6-1 to TRBJ1-3; perhaps TRBD1 as D (5 bases). Trimming took off 2 bases at V and 4 bases at J, with 9 bases between the two ends. This CDR3 contains 14 residues. The germline V gene has CDR1 MNHNS and CDR2 SASEGT. CDR3: CASSEQGSGNTIYF. The CDR3 nucleotides are TGTGCCAGCAGTGAACAGGGTTCAGGAAACACCATATATTTT.

Only one count was recorded for this clone. This rearrangement joins TRBV7-9 to TRBJ1-5, with D perhaps TRBD1 (6 bases). There are 16 residues in the CDR3. V was pared by 4 bases and J by 6 bases, with 19 bases between. In germline, CDR1 is SEHNR, CDR2 FQNEAQ (reference sequence). The CDR3 region is CASSSTFLGAGQPQHF. As DNA, the CDR3 is TGTGCCAGCAGCTCCACATTCCTGGGGGCAGGTCAGCCCCAGCATTTT.

The J gene is TRBJ1-3, the V gene TRBV9; D is possibly TRBD1 (6 bases). This CDR3 is built from 15 residues. V lost 0 bases and J lost 2, with 9 bases in between. Germline loops: CDR1 SGDLS, CDR2 YYNGEE. The CDR3 DNA sequence: TGTGCCAGCAGCGTAGACAGGGTGCCTGGAAACACCATATATTTT. Protein product: CASSVDRVPGNTIYF.